This TCR beta chain was identified during a study of T cell repertoires in ileal Crohn's disease. Overall study context: About half received postoperative treatment, roughly twelve with thiopurines and 15 to 20 anti-TNF. Regarding the study as a whole: Endoscopic recurrence occurred in every patient whose clonality exceeded 26.8%. Clonal expansions were more frequent in active smokers than non-smokers at surgery. Mucosal expansions were suggested to be mainly CD8 T cells.

This clone occurred a few times. Its specificity is not known. Other DNA sequences of this sample code for an identical CDR3. CDR3 length equals 13 residues. The germline gives CDR1 GTSNPN, CDR2 SVGIG (reference sequence). Trimming left V 1 base short and J 0 bases short, with 4 bases between. TCRdb keeps only in-frame clones here, not all; method: immunoSEQ multiplex PCR. The sample includes thousands of clones, 72% of them seen just once. This chain joins TRBV30 and TRBJ1-5; no reliable D call. The receptor was isolated from an adult with Crohn's disease. The sample consisted of ileal tissue. The CDR3 loop reads CAWSGDSNQPQHF. The CDR3 DNA is TGTGCCTGGAGTGGAGATAGCAATCAGCCCCAGCATTTT.